These T cell receptor beta chains were read from a single sample in a study of neurological immune-mediated disorders. From the 5' RACE reads, TCRdb called clonotypes with MiXCR, one entry per CDR3 protein. The sample has over 55,000 distinct CDR3 sequences, around a tenth seen once; the top ten hold 6% to 8.5%. Material for sequencing was PBMCs. Every receptor here comes from a male donor with HTLV-1-associated myelopathy (HAM/TSP). Both conserved end residues are part of each CDR3. Fields, in order: CDR3 DNA, CDR3 protein, clone size, D gene, V gene, J gene. A D gene is named only where the DNA matches it firmly. Clone size is given for some rows only: seen once, a few or many times, or a class if the clone is expanded.

TGTGCCAGCAGCTCCCCACCGGCCTCCTACGAGCAGTACTTC,CASSSPPASYEQYF,many,NA,TRBV7-9,TRBJ2-7
TGTGCCAGCAGTTTCAAGCGGGGGGCTGCAGATACGCAGTATTTT,CASSFKRGAADTQYF,many,TRBD2,TRBV12-3/TRBV12-4,TRBJ2-3
TGTGCCAGCAGCTTAGTGGGGGGGCTGAATGAGCAGTTCTTC,CASSLVGGLNEQFF,few,NA,TRBV7-6,TRBJ2-1
TGCGCCAGCAGCTCGGGCTGGACAGGAGCCTACAATGAGCAGTTCTTC,CASSSGWTGAYNEQFF,few,TRBD1,TRBV5-1,TRBJ2-1
TGCAGTGCACTGGACAGGGGGGCGGTAGCTTTCTTT,CSALDRGAVAFF,many,TRBD1,TRBV20-1,TRBJ1-1
TGTGCCAGCAGTTACTCGGAGTTGGTCTCTGGAAACACCATATATTTT,CASSYSELVSGNTIYF,many,NA,TRBV6-6,TRBJ1-3
TGTGCCTGGAGTCTCAACGGGGATGGCTACACCTTC,CAWSLNGDGYTF,many,NA,TRBV30,TRBJ1-2
TGCAGTGCTGGAGAGGTCGGACGGGTACTTAATGAGCAGTTCTTC,CSAGEVGRVLNEQFF,many,NA,TRBV20-1,TRBJ2-1
TGTGCCAGCAGCTCGTACACAGATACGCAGTATTTT,CASSSYTDTQYF,many,NA,TRBV7-2,TRBJ2-3
TGTGCCAGCAGCCCCCAACCAGTTCACCAAGAGACCCAGTACTTC,CASSPQPVHQETQYF,many,NA,TRBV9,TRBJ2-5
TGTGCCAGCAGTCCTACAGCAGATACGCAGTATTTT,CASSPTADTQYF,many,NA,TRBV6-6,TRBJ2-3
TGTGCCAGCAGGAGAACAGGGGGCCAAGAGACCCAGTACTTC,CASRRTGGQETQYF,many,TRBD1,TRBV12-3/TRBV12-4,TRBJ2-5
TGTGCCAGCAGCCAATCAGGGGGCACCCCCGAGCAGTACTTC,CASSQSGGTPEQYF,NA,TRBD1,TRBV3-1,TRBJ2-7
TGTGCCAGCAGCTTATCCGGGAGAGACTCCAGGGGCTACACCTTC,CASSLSGRDSRGYTF,many,NA,TRBV7-9,TRBJ1-2
TGTGCCAGCAGCCAAGGGAATGACAAGTCAGATACGCAGTATTTT,CASSQGNDKSDTQYF,many,NA,TRBV3-1,TRBJ2-3
TGCAGCGTTGCCGGGACAGGGACTGGAAACACCATATATTTT,CSVAGTGTGNTIYF,many,TRBD1,TRBV29-1,TRBJ1-3
TGTGCCAGCAGCTTATACCGGGAGACCCAGTACTTC,CASSLYRETQYF,many,NA,TRBV7-2,TRBJ2-5
TGTGCCAGCAGTTCACAGGAGAACACTGAAGCTTTCTTT,CASSSQENTEAFF,NA,NA,TRBV7-9,TRBJ1-1
TGCAGCTCAAGAGTCAGGGCTAGCTCCTACAATGAGCAGTTCTTC,CSSRVRASSYNEQFF,NA,NA,TRBV29-1,TRBJ2-1
TGTGCCAGCAATCCAAGGGGGAGTTGGAACGATAATTCACCCCTCCACTTT,CASNPRGSWNDNSPLHF,many,NA,TRBV6-5,TRBJ1-6
TGTGCCAGCTCACCCCTCCCGGTGAACACTGAAGCTTTCTTT,CASSPLPVNTEAFF,many,NA,TRBV18,TRBJ1-1
TGCGCCAGCAGCTGGGATACAGGGGTTAATTCACCCCTCCACTTT,CASSWDTGVNSPLHF,many,TRBD1,TRBV5-1,TRBJ1-6
TGCAGCGTGCACCAGACGGGGACAGGGGTTTCCTACGAGCAGTACTTC,CSVHQTGTGVSYEQYF,many,TRBD1,TRBV29-1,TRBJ2-7
TGTGCCAGCAGTATTTATGACACCCCTGAAGCTTTCTTT,CASSIYDTPEAFF,many,NA,TRBV6-1,TRBJ1-1
TGTGCCAGCAGACTCGGGACAGGGAACACCGGGGAGCTGTTTTTT,CASRLGTGNTGELFF,many,TRBD1,TRBV12-3/TRBV12-4,TRBJ2-2
TGCAGTGTTCAACGGCAGAGGTCTACCTATGGCTACACCTTC,CSVQRQRSTYGYTF,many,NA,TRBV20-1,TRBJ1-2
TGCGCCAGCAGCTTGTTATTGGGGGATACGCAGTATTTT,CASSLLLGDTQYF,many,NA,TRBV5-1,TRBJ2-3
TGCGCCAGCAGCGATGGGATAACTAGCGGCAGCACAGATACGCAGTATTTT,CASSDGITSGSTDTQYF,many,TRBD2,TRBV5-1,TRBJ2-3
TGTGCCAGCAGCCTGGGACTACTTAGCACAGATACGCAGTATTTT,CASSLGLLSTDTQYF,many,TRBD2,TRBV5-6,TRBJ2-3
TGCGCCAGCAGCCAAGATCCGACAGGGAATGGCTACACCTTC,CASSQDPTGNGYTF,many,TRBD1,TRBV4-3,TRBJ1-2
TGTGCCAGCAGAGACCTGAGTACGCAGTATTTT,CASRDLSTQYF,many,NA,TRBV25-1,TRBJ2-3
TGCGCCAGCAGCCAAGAAGCGGAAGAGACCCAGTACTTC,CASSQEAEETQYF,NA,NA,TRBV4-3,TRBJ2-5
TGCGCCAGCAGCTCGGGGCACGGCAATCAGCCCCAGCATTTT,CASSSGHGNQPQHF,many,NA,TRBV5-1,TRBJ1-5
TGTGCCAGCAGCTTTCTTACATTGGGGTCACCCCTCCACTTT,CASSFLTLGSPLHF,many,NA,TRBV7-9,TRBJ1-6
TGTGCCAGCAGGAGCGGGGGGGCCGGGCGAGATACGCAGTATTTT,CASRSGGAGRDTQYF,many,TRBD2,TRBV6-2/TRBV6-3,TRBJ2-3